This TCR beta chain was found in a study of T-cell memory formation after mild COVID-19. Study background: TCR clusters showed largely donor specificity.

This CDR3 has 13 residues. Trimming left V 7 bases short and J 7 bases short, with 13 bases between. Broader study findings: Contracting CD4+ clones were located mainly in CM and EM, and CD8+ clones in EMRA.

TCRdb reanalysed the 5' RACE reads using MiXCR and keeps one entry per CDR3 protein. The table shows about 500,000 distinct CDR3 sequences, with 20% occurring only once. This clonotype was recorded a few times. The antigen remains undetermined. Specimen: PBMCs or a T cell subset sorted from them (not recorded which). The clonotype was recovered from an adult woman who had mild COVID-19 (a few samples of this study predate the infection). Cell type and time point are not known. The rearrangement joins TRBV12-3 or TRBV12-4 to TRBJ1-4; a weak D match, TRBD1 (6 bases). Here the CDR3 reads CASNGGQGEKLFF. The CDR3, as DNA: TGTGCCAGCAACGGGGGGCAGGGTGAAAAACTGTTTTTT.